This TCR beta chain was retrieved from a study of OX40 agonist ivuxolimab in advanced cancers. Here immunoSEQ multiplex PCR was the method, and the copy in TCRdb shows in-frame clones only, minus some. The sample has tens of thousands of clones; about 86% are singletons. Germline assignment: CDR1 SGDLS and CDR2 YYNGEE. V lost 0 bases and J lost 0, with 5 bases in between. The CDR3 is 14 residues long. Study-wide results and caveats: At 0.1 to 3.0 mg/kg, clonal expansion of CD4+ and CD8+ blood T cells had occurred by week 6.

This clone was seen a few times. The antigen is undetermined. This sequence was found in an adult with an advanced solid tumor such as melanoma, head and neck, liver or kidney cancer. This specimen was CD4+ or CD8+ T cells sorted from blood, taken in a trial of the OX40 agonist ivuxolimab. V and J are TRBV9 and TRBJ2-3; the D is unclear. Here the CDR3 reads CASSVEASTDTQYF. CDR3 sequence (DNA): TGTGCCAGCAGCGTAGAGGCTAGCACAGATACGCAGTATTTT.